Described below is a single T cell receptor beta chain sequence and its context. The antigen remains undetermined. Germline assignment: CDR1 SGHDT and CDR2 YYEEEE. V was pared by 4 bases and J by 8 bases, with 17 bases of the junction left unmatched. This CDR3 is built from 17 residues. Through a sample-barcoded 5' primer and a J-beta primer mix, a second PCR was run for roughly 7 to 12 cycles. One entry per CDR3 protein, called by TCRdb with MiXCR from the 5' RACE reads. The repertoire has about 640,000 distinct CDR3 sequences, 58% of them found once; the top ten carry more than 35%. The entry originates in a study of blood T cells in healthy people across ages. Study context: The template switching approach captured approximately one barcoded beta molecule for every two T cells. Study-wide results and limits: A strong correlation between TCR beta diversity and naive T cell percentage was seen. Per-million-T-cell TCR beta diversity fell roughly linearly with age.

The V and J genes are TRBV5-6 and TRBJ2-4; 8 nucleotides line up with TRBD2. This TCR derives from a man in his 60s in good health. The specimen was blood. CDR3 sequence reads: CASSPRFSPGGTDIQYF. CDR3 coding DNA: TGTGCCAGCAGCCCCCGTTTTTCCCCGGGAGGGACGGACATTCAGTACTTC. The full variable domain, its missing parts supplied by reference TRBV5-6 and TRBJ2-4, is DAGVTQSPTHLIKTRGQQVTLRCSPKSGHDTVSWYQQALGQGPQFIFQYYEEEERQRGNFPDRFSGHQFPNYSSELNVNALLLGDSALYLCASSPRFSPGGTDIQYFGAGTRLSVL.